The T cell receptor (beta chain) described here comes from a study of T cells in localized non-small cell lung cancer. On this clone: Its target is not known.

TCRdb keeps only in-frame clones here, not all; method: immunoSEQ multiplex PCR. Of 35,000 to 45,000 clones listed, about nine tenths are singletons. Deletions cut 3 bases from V and 7 bases from J, with 4 bases between. Germline CDR1 reads MNHNY; CDR2 reads SVGAGI (reference sequence). The CDR3 contains 11 residues. The study, taken as a whole, reports: T cell clonality was highest in uninvolved adjacent lung, above tumor. Detection in adjacent lung was observed for a median around 50 of the top 100 tumor clones. In the blood, greater T cell density corresponded to longer overall survival.

The V gene is TRBV6-6, the J gene TRBJ1-5; D uncertain. The sequenced sample was peripheral blood, obtained before any cancer treatment. The sequence came from a female donor older than 55 with stage I squamous cell lung carcinoma. The CDR3 sequence: CASSYPQPQHF. CDR3 nucleotides: TGTGCCAGCAGTTATCCCCAGCCCCAGCATTTT.